This TCR beta chain was found in a study of blood T cells in healthy people across ages. The CDR3 consists of 13 residues. The ends were cut back, 2 bases at V and 5 bases at J, with 9 bases in the middle. The germline gives CDR1 DFQATT, CDR2 SNEGSKA (reference sequence). For the second PCR, which ran for 7 to 11 cycles, a sample-barcoded 5' primer and a J-beta primer mix were used. TCRdb re-called the 5' RACE reads with MiXCR, one entry per CDR3 protein. The sample consists of approximately 490,000 distinct CDR3 sequences, under 30% of them appearing once. These records were also assigned to another study, of T cells of mothers and their children.

The sequence derives from a boy between 10 and 17 years old in good health. The V and J genes are TRBV20-1 and TRBJ2-2; D may be TRBD2 (5 bases). The sample consisted of blood. CDR3 sequence reads: CSARPRGTGELFF. CDR3 in DNA: TGCAGTGCTAGACCCCGAGGGACCGGGGAGCTGTTTTTT.